A selection of T cell receptor beta chains follows, all from one sample in a study of blood T cell repertoires in COVID-19. Profiling relied on immunoSEQ multiplex PCR, and the TCRdb table lists in-frame clones only, not all of them. This repertoire shows roughly 400,000 clones, roughly 89% found once; its top ten account for 10%. Sequenced input: PBMCs or T cells enriched from blood (not recorded which). These receptors all stem from a woman in her forties or fifties who had recovered from COVID-19. Both conserved end residues are part of each CDR3. The D gene is left open where the match is weak. The size of a clone is reported for some rows only, either as once, few or many, or as a class for expanded clones.

V,J,D,size,DNA,CDR3
TRBV27,TRBJ1-5,-,-,TGTGCCAGCAGTCCGGACAGAAGCAATCAGCCCCAGCATTTT,CASSPDRSNQPQHF
TRBV4-1,TRBJ1-1,TRBD1,-,TGCGCCAGCAGCCAAGTACGATGGACAGGTAGGTGGGACACTGAAGCTTTCTTT,CASSQVRWTGRWDTEAFF
TRBV30,TRBJ1-3,-,-,TGTGCCTGGAGTCTCCGGACGGGGGGCTCTGGAAACACCATATATTTT,CAWSLRTGGSGNTIYF
TRBV7-6,TRBJ2-5,TRBD2,-,TGTGCCAGCAGCCTCGGAGTAGCGGGGGGGTACCAAGAGACCCAGTACTTC,CASSLGVAGGYQETQYF
TRBV11-3,TRBJ2-5,-,-,TGTGCCAGCAGCCGGAGGTCGGGGGGCGCAGAGACCCAGTACTTC,CASSRRSGGAETQYF
TRBV4-2,TRBJ1-2,TRBD1,-,TGTGCCAGCAGCCAAGAGACAGGGGGCCGGTCGGATGGCTACACCTTC,CASSQETGGRSDGYTF
TRBV28,TRBJ2-7,-,-,TGTGCCAGCAGTTTCCGACAGATCTACGAGCAGTACTTC,CASSFRQIYEQYF
TRBV7-2,TRBJ2-7,-,-,TGTGCCAGCAGCTTACTCCCCAGGGCCCACGAGCAGTACTTC,CASSLLPRAHEQYF
TRBV7-2,TRBJ2-4,TRBD2,-,TGTGCCAGCAGCTTAGTCGCTAGCGGGGGCCGGGAAAACATTCAGTACTTC,CASSLVASGGRENIQYF
TRBV3-1/TRBV3-2,TRBJ2-1,TRBD1,-,TGTGCCAGCAGAGGACAGGGGTCCTACAATGAGCAGTTCTTC,CASRGQGSYNEQFF
TRBV5-1,TRBJ1-1,-,few,TGCGCCAGCAGCTTGGATCAGGACTTGCGCACTGAAGCTTTCTTT,CASSLDQDLRTEAFF
TRBV30,TRBJ1-2,-,-,TGTGCCTGGAGTGTCGGGGGTGGCTATGGCTACACCTTC,CAWSVGGGYGYTF
TRBV2,TRBJ1-2,-,once,TGTGCCAGCAGTGCCGACCGGGTGAGAGGGTACACCTTC,CASSADRVRGYTF
TRBV6-1,TRBJ2-3,TRBD1,few,TGTGCCAGCAGTGGTGACAGGGGGCGTCCGGCAGATACGCAGTATTTT,CASSGDRGRPADTQYF
TRBV2,TRBJ1-4,TRBD1,-,TGTGCCAGCAGTGGCGGGACAGGGAGTAATGAAAAACTGTTTTTT,CASSGGTGSNEKLFF
TRBV6-4,TRBJ1-4,TRBD1,-,TGTGCCAGCACCGCCCGGGACAGACAGATGAATGAAAAACTGTTTTTT,CASTARDRQMNEKLFF
TRBV10-3,TRBJ1-6,TRBD1,-,TGTGCCATCAGCCGACAGGGCAGGACTCAGAATTCACCCCTCCACTTT,CAISRQGRTQNSPLHF
TRBV5-6,TRBJ1-1,-,-,TGTGCCAGCAGCTTGGATACGAGGAACACTGAAGCTTTCTTT,CASSLDTRNTEAFF
TRBV5-1,TRBJ2-2,-,-,TGCGCCAGCAGCCCCGGACTTGTTAACACCGGGGAGCTGTTTTTT,CASSPGLVNTGELFF
TRBV10-3,TRBJ2-6,TRBD1,-,TGTGCCACCAAGGGGACAGGGGGGCTAGGGGCCAACGTCCTGACTTTC,CATKGTGGLGANVLTF
TRBV19,TRBJ1-2,-,-,TGTGCCAGTAGTATCTCGGGACAAGATGGCTACACCTTC,CASSISGQDGYTF
TRBV7-2,TRBJ2-7,-,many,TGTGCCAGCAGCCCTAGCGTGCAGAATTACGAGCAGTACTTC,CASSPSVQNYEQYF
TRBV7-2,TRBJ1-5,-,-,TGTGCCAGCAGCTTAGACCCCGGGTGGTTGCAGCCCCAGCATTTT,CASSLDPGWLQPQHF
TRBV19,TRBJ1-4,TRBD1,-,TGTGCCAGTAGCTTGGGGACAGGGGATGAAAAACTGTTTTTT,CASSLGTGDEKLFF
TRBV29-1,TRBJ2-7,TRBD1,-,TGCAGCGTTGGGGAAGGACAGGCCGAGCAGTACTTC,CSVGEGQAEQYF
TRBV7-9,TRBJ1-4,TRBD1,-,TGTGCCAGCAGCAAGGGACAGGGGACAACTAATGAAAAACTGTTTTTT,CASSKGQGTTNEKLFF
TRBV6-2/TRBV6-3,TRBJ1-5,-,-,TGTGCCAGCAGTTACGCGCAAACAGGACCCGCGAATCAGCCCCAGCATTTT,CASSYAQTGPANQPQHF
TRBV5-5,TRBJ2-3,TRBD2,-,TGTGCCAGCTCCCTTGGGGGGGCAGATACGCAGTATTTT,CASSLGGADTQYF
TRBV2,TRBJ1-4,-,-,TGTGCCAGCAGAACCGGCGCGGCGAATGAAAAACTGTTTTTT,CASRTGAANEKLFF
TRBV7-8,TRBJ1-2,-,-,TGTGCCAGCAGCTTTGGGGCAGGGAACTATGGCTACACCTTC,CASSFGAGNYGYTF
TRBV24-1,TRBJ1-2,-,-,TGTGCCACCAGTGGTCGACAGTCCTATGGCTACACCTTC,CATSGRQSYGYTF
TRBV18,TRBJ1-1,TRBD1,-,TGTGCCAGCTCACCAGCAGGGGGCATGGACACTGAAGCTTTCTTT,CASSPAGGMDTEAFF
TRBV19,TRBJ1-1,-,-,TGTGCCAGTAGTAGCCGTGAGGGGGTGATCACTGAAGCTTTCTTT,CASSSREGVITEAFF
TRBV19,TRBJ2-1,TRBD2,-,TGTGCCAGTAGTCCGGGACTAGCGGGGAGCCACTCCTACAATGAGCAGTTCTTC,CASSPGLAGSHSYNEQFF
TRBV5-6,TRBJ1-1,TRBD1,-,TGTGCCAGCAGCTTGGAGGGACAGACGACTGAAGCTTTCTTT,CASSLEGQTTEAFF
TRBV11-2,TRBJ2-3,-,-,TGTGCCAGCAGCTTAGGTCGTTCGGGGAGAGGGTTAGCGGATACGCAGTATTTT,CASSLGRSGRGLADTQYF
TRBV9,TRBJ1-3,-,-,TGTGCCAGCAGCGTAGATACAGGGTTTGGAAACACCATATATTTT,CASSVDTGFGNTIYF
TRBV9,TRBJ1-6,-,-,TGTGCCAGCAGCCAAGGACAGATTAATTCACCCCTCCACTTT,CASSQGQINSPLHF
TRBV10-1,TRBJ1-5,-,-,TGCGCCAGCAGTGAGTTTGAAGGCTTTTGGCGTCAGGATAATCAGCCCCAGCATTTT,CASSEFEGFWRQDNQPQHF
TRBV9,TRBJ1-2,TRBD1,-,TGTGCCAGCAGCGTACTACCGACAGGGCGGGATGACTACACCTTC,CASSVLPTGRDDYTF
TRBV3-1/TRBV3-2,TRBJ2-2,-,few,TGTGCCAGCAGCCAATTCGCCGGGGAGCTGTTTTTT,CASSQFAGELFF
TRBV9,TRBJ1-2,-,-,TGTGCCAGCAGCATCCGGGCCCTAGGGGACTATGGCTACACCTTC,CASSIRALGDYGYTF
TRBV3-1/TRBV3-2,TRBJ2-3,-,-,TGTGCCAGCAGTCTGGGGACTAGCACAGATACGCAGTATTTT,CASSLGTSTDTQYF
TRBV6-5,TRBJ2-1,TRBD2,-,TGTGCCAGCAGGGGCCTAGCGGGGGGGCATGAGCAGTTCTTC,CASRGLAGGHEQFF
TRBV9,TRBJ2-7,TRBD1,-,TGTGCCAGCAGCTTCCGGGACAGGGACTCCTACGAGCAGTACTTC,CASSFRDRDSYEQYF
TRBV10-3,TRBJ1-3,-,-,TGTGCCATCAGAGTTGACAGCAGCTCTGGAAACACCATATATTTT,CAIRVDSSSGNTIYF
TRBV3-1/TRBV3-2,TRBJ2-1,TRBD2,-,TGTGCCAGCAGCCGCCAGGGACTAGCGGGGGGGCGGAATGAGCAGTTCTTC,CASSRQGLAGGRNEQFF
TRBV5-1,TRBJ1-4,-,-,TGCGCCAGCAGGTTATTGGTTGCGCAGGGGAATGAAAAACTGTTTTTT,CASRLLVAQGNEKLFF
TRBV12-3/TRBV12-4,TRBJ1-2,-,-,TGTGCCAGCAGTTTGACCGCGGTTGATGGCTACACCTTC,CASSLTAVDGYTF
TRBV2,TRBJ2-7,-,-,TGTGCCGGGGCTGACACGGGACTCCTCTACGAGCAGTACTTC,CAGADTGLLYEQYF
TRBV2,TRBJ1-5,TRBD1,-,TGTGCCAGCAGTGAAATGGACAGGGCCCGACAGCCCCAGCATTTT,CASSEMDRARQPQHF
TRBV15,TRBJ1-5,-,-,TGTGCCACCAGCAGAGCTCGTCAGCCCCAGCATTTT,CATSRARQPQHF
TRBV7-3,TRBJ2-3,-,-,TGTGCCAGCAGCTTAAAAGGGGCAGATACGCAGTATTTT,CASSLKGADTQYF
TRBV6-6,TRBJ2-5,TRBD1,-,TGTGCCAGCAGTTACAAAAGGACAGGGCCAGAGACCCAGTACTTC,CASSYKRTGPETQYF
TRBV4-2,TRBJ2-7,-,-,TGTGCCAGCAGCCAAGATTTCAGAAGCTACGAGCAGTACTTC,CASSQDFRSYEQYF
TRBV12-3/TRBV12-4,TRBJ1-4,TRBD1,-,TGTGCCAGCAGCCCAACTCCGGGACAGGGGCTGTTTTTT,CASSPTPGQGLFF
TRBV28,TRBJ2-5,-,-,TGTGCCAGCAGTCCAACAGGGTATCGGGAGACCCAGTACTTC,CASSPTGYRETQYF
TRBV2,TRBJ1-3,-,-,TGTGCCAGCTTAGGGGAAGGAAACACCATATATTTT,CASLGEGNTIYF
TRBV19,TRBJ1-1,-,-,TGTGCCACGGGTTTAGGCATGAACACTGAAGCTTTCTTT,CATGLGMNTEAFF
TRBV12-3/TRBV12-4,TRBJ2-3,-,-,TGTGCCAGCAGTTTGACAAGAGATACGCAGTATTTT,CASSLTRDTQYF